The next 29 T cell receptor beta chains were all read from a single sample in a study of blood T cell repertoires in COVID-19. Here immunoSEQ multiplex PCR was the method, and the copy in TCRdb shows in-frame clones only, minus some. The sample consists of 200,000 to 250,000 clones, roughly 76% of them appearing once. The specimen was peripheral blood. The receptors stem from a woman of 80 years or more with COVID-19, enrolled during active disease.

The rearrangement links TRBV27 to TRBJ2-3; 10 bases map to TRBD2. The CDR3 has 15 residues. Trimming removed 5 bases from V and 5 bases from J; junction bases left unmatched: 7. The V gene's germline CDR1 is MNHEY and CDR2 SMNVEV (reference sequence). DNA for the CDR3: TGTGCCAGCAGTCCGAAGCTAGCGGGAGTAGATACGCAGTATTTT. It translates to CASSPKLAGVDTQYF.

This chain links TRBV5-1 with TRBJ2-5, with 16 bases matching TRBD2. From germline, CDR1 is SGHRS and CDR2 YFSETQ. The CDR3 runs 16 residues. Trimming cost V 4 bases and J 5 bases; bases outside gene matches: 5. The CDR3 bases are TGCGCCAGCAGCCCGGGGACTAGCGGGGGGGCGGAGACCCAGTACTTC. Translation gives CASSPGTSGGAETQYF.

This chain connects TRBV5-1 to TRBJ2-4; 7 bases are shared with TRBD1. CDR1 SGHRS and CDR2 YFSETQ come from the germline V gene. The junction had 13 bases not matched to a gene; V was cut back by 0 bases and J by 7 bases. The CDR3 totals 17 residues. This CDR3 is CASSLAHRGRGTNIQYF. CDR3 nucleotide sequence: TGCGCCAGCAGCTTGGCCCACAGGGGCAGGGGAACGAACATTCAGTACTTC. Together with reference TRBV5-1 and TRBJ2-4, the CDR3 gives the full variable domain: KAGVTQTPRYLIKTRGQQVTLSCSPISGHRSVSWYQQTPGQGLQFLFEYFSETQRNKGNFPGRFSGRQFSNSRSEMNVSTLELGDSALYLCASSLAHRGRGTNIQYFGAGTRLSVL.

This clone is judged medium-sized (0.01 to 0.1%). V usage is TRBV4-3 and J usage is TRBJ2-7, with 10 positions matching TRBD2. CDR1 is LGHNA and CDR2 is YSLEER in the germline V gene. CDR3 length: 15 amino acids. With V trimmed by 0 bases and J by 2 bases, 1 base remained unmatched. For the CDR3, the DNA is TGCGCCAGCAGCCAAGACCTAGCGGGAGCCTACGAGCAGTACTTC. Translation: CASSQDLAGAYEQYF.

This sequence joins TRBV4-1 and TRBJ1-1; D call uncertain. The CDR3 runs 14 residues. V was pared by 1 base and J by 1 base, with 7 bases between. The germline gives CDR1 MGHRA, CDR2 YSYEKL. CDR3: CASSQGPTNTEAFF. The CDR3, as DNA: TGCGCCAGCAGCCAAGGGCCAACGAACACTGAAGCTTTCTTT.

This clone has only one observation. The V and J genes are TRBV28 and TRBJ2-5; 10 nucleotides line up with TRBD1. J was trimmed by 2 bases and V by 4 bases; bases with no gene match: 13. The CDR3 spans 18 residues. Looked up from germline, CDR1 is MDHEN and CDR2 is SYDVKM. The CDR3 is CASSSGTGDFGEQETQYF. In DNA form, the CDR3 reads TGTGCCAGCAGTTCCGGGACAGGGGACTTCGGAGAACAAGAGACCCAGTACTTC.

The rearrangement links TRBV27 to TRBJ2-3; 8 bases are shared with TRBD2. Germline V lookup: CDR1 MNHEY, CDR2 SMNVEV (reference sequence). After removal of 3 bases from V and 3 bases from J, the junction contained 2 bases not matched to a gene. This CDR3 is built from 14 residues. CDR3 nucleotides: TGTGCCAGCAGTTTTAGCGGGACTACAGATACGCAGTATTTT. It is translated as CASSFSGTTDTQYF.

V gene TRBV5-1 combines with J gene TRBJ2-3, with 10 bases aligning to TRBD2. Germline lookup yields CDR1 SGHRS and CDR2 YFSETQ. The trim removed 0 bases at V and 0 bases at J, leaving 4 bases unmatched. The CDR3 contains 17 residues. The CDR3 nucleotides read TGCGCCAGCAGCTTGGGGGGACTAGCGTCTAGCACAGATACGCAGTATTTT. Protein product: CASSLGGLASSTDTQYF.

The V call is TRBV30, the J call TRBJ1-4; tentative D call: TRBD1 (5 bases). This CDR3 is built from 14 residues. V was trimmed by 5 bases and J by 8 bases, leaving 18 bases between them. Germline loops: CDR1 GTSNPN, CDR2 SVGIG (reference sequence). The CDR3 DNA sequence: TGTGCCTGGCGTCCGCGGGGGGGAACCGAAAAACTGTTTTTT. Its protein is CAWRPRGGTEKLFF.

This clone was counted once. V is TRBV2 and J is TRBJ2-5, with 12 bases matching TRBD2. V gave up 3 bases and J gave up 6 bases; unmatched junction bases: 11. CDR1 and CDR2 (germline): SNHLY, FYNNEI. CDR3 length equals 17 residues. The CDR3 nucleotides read TGTGCCAGCAGTGATAAGAGGGGGACTAGCGGGCGGAAGACCCAGTACTTC. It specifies CASSDKRGTSGRKTQYF.

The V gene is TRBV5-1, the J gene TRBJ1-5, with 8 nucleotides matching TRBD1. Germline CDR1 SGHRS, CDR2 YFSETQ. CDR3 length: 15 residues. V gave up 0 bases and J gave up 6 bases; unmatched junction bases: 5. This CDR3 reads CASSLAGGAGQPQHF. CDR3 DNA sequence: TGCGCCAGCAGCTTGGCAGGGGGCGCGGGTCAGCCCCAGCATTTT.

DNA of the CDR3: TGTGCCAGCAGTTCGCGGACAGGGGTAGGCACTGAAGCTTTCTTT. Amino acids: CASSSRTGVGTEAFF. The V and J genes are TRBV6-5 and TRBJ1-1; TRBD1 aligns across 9 bases. The germline V gene encodes CDR1 MNHEY and CDR2 SVGAGI. The V gene end was trimmed by 4 bases and the J gene end by 4 bases; junction bases not matched to a gene: 7. CDR3 size: 15 residues.

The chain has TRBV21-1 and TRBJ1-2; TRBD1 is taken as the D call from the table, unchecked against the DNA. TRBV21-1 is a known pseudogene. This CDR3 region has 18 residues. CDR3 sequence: CASSPGTGRNPKLYGYTF. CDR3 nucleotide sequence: TGTGCCAGCAGCCCCGGGACAGGGAGGAATCCCAAACTATATGGCTACACCTTC.

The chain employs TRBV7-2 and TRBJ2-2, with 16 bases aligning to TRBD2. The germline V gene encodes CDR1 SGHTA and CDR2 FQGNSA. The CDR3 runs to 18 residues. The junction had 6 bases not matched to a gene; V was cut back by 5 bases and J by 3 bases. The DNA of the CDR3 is TGTGCCAGCAGCGGGACTAGCGGGAGGGCTTGGGACACCGGGGAGCTGTTTTTT. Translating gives CASSGTSGRAWDTGELFF.

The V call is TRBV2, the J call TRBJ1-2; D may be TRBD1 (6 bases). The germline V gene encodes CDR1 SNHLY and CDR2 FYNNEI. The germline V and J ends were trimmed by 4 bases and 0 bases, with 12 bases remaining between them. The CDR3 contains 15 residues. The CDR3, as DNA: TGTGCCAGCAGTGGCTCAGGGGAAACTAACTATGGCTACACCTTC. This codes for CASSGSGETNYGYTF.

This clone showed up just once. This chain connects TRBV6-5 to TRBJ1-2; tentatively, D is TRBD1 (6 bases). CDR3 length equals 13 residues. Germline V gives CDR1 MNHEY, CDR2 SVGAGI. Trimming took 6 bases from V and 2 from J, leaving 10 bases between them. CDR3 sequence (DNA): TGTGCCAGCAGATCAGGGGCAAACTATGGCTACACCTTC. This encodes CASRSGANYGYTF.

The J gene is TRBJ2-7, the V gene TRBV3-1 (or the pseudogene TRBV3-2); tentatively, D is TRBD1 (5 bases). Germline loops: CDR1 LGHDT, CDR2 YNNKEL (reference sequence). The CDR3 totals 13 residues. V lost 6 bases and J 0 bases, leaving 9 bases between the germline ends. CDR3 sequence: CASSYRNSYEQYF. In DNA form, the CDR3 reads TGTGCCAGCAGTTACAGGAACTCCTACGAGCAGTACTTC.

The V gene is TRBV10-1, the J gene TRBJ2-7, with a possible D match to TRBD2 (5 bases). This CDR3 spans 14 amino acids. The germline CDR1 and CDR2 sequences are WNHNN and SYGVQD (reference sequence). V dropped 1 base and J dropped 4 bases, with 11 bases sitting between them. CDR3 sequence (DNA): TGCGCCAGCAGTGAGTTGCGGGCACCTTACGAGCAGTACTTC. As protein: CASSELRAPYEQYF.

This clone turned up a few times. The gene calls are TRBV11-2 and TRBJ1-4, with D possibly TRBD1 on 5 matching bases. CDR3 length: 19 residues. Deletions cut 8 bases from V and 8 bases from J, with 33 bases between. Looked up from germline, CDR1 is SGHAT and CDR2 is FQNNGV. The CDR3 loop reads CASAGGIRGRDSEGEKLFF. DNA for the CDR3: TGTGCCAGCGCAGGCGGGATCCGGGGCCGGGACTCCGAGGGGGAAAAACTGTTTTTT.

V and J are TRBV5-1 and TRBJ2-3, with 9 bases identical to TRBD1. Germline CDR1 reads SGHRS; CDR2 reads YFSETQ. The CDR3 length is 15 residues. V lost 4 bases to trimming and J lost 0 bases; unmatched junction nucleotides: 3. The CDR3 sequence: CASSPGQGSTDTQYF. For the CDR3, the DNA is TGCGCCAGCAGCCCGGGACAGGGTAGCACAGATACGCAGTATTTT. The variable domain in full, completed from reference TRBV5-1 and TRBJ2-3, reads KAGVTQTPRYLIKTRGQQVTLSCSPISGHRSVSWYQQTPGQGLQFLFEYFSETQRNKGNFPGRFSGRQFSNSRSEMNVSTLELGDSALYLCASSPGQGSTDTQYFGPGTRLTVL.

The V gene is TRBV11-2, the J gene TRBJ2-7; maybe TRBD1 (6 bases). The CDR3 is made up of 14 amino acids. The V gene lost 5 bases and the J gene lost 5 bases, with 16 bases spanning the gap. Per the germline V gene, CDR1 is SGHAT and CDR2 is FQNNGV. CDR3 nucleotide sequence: TGTGCCAGCAGCAGCCTTAGGACAGTCAACGAGCAGTACTTC. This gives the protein CASSSLRTVNEQYF.

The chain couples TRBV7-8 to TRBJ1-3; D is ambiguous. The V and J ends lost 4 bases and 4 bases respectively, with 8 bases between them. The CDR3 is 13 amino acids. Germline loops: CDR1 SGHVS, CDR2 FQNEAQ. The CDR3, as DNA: TGTGCCAGCAGCTACAGACCGGGAAACACCATATATTTT. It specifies CASSYRPGNTIYF.

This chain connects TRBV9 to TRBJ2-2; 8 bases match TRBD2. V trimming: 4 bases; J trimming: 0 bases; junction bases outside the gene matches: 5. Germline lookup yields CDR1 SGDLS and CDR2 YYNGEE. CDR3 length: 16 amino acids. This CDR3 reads CASSPRLAPNTGELFF. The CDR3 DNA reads TGTGCCAGCAGCCCCCGACTAGCGCCGAACACCGGGGAGCTGTTTTTT.

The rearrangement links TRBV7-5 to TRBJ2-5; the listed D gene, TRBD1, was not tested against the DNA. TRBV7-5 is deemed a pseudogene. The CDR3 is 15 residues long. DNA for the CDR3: TGTGCCAGAAGCTTACGGGACAGGGGTAATCTGACCCAGTACTTC. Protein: CARSLRDRGNLTQYF.

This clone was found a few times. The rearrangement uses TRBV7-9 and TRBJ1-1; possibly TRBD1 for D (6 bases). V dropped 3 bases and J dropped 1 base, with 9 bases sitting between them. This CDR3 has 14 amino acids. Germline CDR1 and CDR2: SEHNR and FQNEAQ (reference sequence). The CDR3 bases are TGTGCCAGCAGCTTTTTACAGGGGAACACTGAAGCTTTCTTT. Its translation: CASSFLQGNTEAFF.

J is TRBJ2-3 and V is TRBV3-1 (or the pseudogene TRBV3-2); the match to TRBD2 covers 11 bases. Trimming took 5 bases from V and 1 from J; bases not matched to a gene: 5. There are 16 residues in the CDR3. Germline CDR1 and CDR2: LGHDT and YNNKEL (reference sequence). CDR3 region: CASSYHSGGGTDTQYF. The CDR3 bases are TGTGCCAGCAGCTACCATAGCGGGGGGGGCACAGATACGCAGTATTTT.

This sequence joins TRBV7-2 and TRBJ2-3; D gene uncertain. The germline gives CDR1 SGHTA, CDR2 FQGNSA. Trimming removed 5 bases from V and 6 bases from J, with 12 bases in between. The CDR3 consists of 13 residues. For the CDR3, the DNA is TGTGCCAGCAGCGGCCAAAGTTGGGATACGCAGTATTTT. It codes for CASSGQSWDTQYF.

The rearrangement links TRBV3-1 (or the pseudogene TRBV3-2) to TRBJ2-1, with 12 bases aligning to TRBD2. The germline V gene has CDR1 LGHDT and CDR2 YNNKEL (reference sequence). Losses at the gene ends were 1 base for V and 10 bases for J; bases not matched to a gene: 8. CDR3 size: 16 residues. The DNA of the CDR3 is TGTGCCAGCAGCCAAGGCCGAGGCCTAGCGGGGGGGGAGCAGTTCTTC. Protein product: CASSQGRGLAGGEQFF.

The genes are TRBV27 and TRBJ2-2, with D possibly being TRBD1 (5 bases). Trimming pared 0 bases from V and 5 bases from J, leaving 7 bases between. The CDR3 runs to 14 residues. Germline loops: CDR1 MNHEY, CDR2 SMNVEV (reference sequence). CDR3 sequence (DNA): TGTGCCAGCAGTTTATCCAGGGTAACCGGGGAGCTGTTTTTT. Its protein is CASSLSRVTGELFF.